Each of the 2 T cell receptor beta chains below was sequenced from the same sample in a study of blood T cell repertoires in COVID-19. Measured with immunoSEQ multiplex PCR; TCRdb has only the in-frame clones, and not every one. The data show some 700,000 clones, about 90% seen once. The sample taken for sequencing was peripheral blood. These receptors came from a young woman with acute or convalescent COVID-19.

The V gene is TRBV4-3, the J gene TRBJ2-3, with TRBD2 matching over 7 bases. CDR3 length: 18 residues. Germline values: CDR1 LGHNA, CDR2 YSLEER. After removal of 0 bases from V and 3 bases from J, the junction contained 12 bases not matched to a gene. Here the CDR3 DNA reads TGCGCCAGCAGCCAAGATCATCTCGGGGGGAGAGGAACAGATACGCAGTATTTT. It codes for CASSQDHLGGRGTDTQYF.

On this clone: Other DNA sequences in this sample translate to the same CDR3. This chain joins TRBV9 and TRBJ2-1; 7 bases agree with TRBD2. CDR1 is SGDLS, CDR2 YYNGEE, per germline. This CDR3 contains 15 residues. V lost 0 bases to trimming and J lost 4 bases; unmatched junction nucleotides: 4. The CDR3 protein is CASSVDRGVYNEQFF. Written as DNA, the CDR3 is TGTGCCAGCAGCGTAGATCGGGGGGTTTACAATGAGCAGTTCTTC.